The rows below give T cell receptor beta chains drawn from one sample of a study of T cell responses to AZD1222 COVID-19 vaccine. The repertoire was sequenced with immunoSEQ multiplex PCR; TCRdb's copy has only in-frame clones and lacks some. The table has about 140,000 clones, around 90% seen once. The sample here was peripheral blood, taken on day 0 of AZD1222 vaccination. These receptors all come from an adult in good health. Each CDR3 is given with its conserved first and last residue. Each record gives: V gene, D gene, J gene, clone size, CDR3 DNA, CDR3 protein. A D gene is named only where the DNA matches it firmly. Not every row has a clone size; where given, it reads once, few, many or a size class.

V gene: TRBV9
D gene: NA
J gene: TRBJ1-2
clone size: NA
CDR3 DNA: TGTGCCAGCAGCGTAGACGGACTCTATGGCTACACCTTC
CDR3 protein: CASSVDGLYGYTF

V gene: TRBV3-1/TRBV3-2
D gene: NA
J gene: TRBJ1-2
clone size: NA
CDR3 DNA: TGTGCCAGCAGCCAAGAATTCGTCGGGACGGGCTATGGCTACACCTTC
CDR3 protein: CASSQEFVGTGYGYTF

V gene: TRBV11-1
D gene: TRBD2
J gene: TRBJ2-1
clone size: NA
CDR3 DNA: TGTGCCAGCAGCTGGGGCGGGAGTGCAAATGAGCAGTTCTTC
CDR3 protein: CASSWGGSANEQFF

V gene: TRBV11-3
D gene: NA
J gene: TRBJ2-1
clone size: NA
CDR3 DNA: TGTGCCAGCAGCTTCGGTCCGCGATCTGGGAATGAGCAGTTCTTC
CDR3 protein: CASSFGPRSGNEQFF

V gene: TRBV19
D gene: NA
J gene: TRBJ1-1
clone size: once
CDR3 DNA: TGTGCCAGCGCTAAACTCACTGAAGCTTTCTTT
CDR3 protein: CASAKLTEAFF

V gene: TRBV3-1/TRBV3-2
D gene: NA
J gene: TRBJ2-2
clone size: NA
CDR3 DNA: TGTGCCAGCAGCTCCCGGTTTCGAACCGGGGAGCTGTTTTTT
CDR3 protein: CASSSRFRTGELFF

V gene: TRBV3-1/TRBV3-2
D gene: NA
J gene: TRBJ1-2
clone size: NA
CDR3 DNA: TGTGCCAGCAGCCTAACAGGGAGCTATGGCTACACCTTC
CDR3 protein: CASSLTGSYGYTF

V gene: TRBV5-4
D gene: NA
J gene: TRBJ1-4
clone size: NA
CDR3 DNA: TGTGCCAGCAGCCCCTCTCCGGGACATTTGGATAATGAAAAACTGTTTTTT
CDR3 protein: CASSPSPGHLDNEKLFF

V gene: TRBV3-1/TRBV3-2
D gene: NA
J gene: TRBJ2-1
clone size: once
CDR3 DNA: TGTGCCAGCAGCGGTCTTTACTACAATGAGCAGTTCTTC
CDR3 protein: CASSGLYYNEQFF

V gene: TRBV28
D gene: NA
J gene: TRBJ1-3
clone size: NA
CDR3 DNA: TGTGCCAGCAGTCCGACAGTCTCTGGAAACACCATATATTTT
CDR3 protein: CASSPTVSGNTIYF

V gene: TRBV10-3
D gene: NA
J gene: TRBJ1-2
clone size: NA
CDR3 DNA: TGTGCCATCAGTGAGTCGAAGACCCGCGATGGCTACACCTTC
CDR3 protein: CAISESKTRDGYTF

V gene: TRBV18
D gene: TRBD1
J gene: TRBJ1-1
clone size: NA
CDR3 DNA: TGTGCCAGCTCGACTATTCACAGGGGGCGCGGAATGAACACTGAAGCTTTCTTT
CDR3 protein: CASSTIHRGRGMNTEAFF

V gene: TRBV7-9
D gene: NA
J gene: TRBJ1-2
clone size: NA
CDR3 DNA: TGTGCCAGCAGCCCAGTGGGCACCCCTAACTATGGCTACACCTTC
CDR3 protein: CASSPVGTPNYGYTF

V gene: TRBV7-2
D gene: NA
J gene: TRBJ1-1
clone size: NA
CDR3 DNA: TGTGCCAGCAGCACCCCCCAGAACACTGAAGCTTTCTTT
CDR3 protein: CASSTPQNTEAFF

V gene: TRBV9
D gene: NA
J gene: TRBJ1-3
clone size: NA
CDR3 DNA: TGTGCCAGCAGCCCAAGACTTGGGGGAAACACCATATATTTT
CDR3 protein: CASSPRLGGNTIYF

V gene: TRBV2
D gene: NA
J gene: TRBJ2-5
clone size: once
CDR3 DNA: TGTGCCAGCAGTGTTCTATCTGGTGGGGAGACCCAGTACTTC
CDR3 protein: CASSVLSGGETQYF

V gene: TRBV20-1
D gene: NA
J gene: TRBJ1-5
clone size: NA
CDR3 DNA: TGCAGTGCTAGTGTAAGGGCGTTAAACAATCAGCCCCAGCATTTT
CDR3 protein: CSASVRALNNQPQHF

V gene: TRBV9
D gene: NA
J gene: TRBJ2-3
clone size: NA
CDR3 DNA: TGTGCCAGCAGCGCAGGGGCCACAGATACGCAGTATTTT
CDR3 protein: CASSAGATDTQYF

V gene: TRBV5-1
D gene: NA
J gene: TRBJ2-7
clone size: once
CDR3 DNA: TGCGCCAGCAGCCTAGGACGGCTCCCCTCCTACGAGCAGTACTTC
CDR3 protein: CASSLGRLPSYEQYF

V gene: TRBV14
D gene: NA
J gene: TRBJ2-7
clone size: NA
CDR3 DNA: TGTGCCAGCAGCCAAAGGCTCTTATCCTACTCCTACGAGCAGTACTTC
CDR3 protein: CASSQRLLSYSYEQYF

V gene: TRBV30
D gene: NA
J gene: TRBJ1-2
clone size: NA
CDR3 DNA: TGTGCCTGGAGCCGGGGCAACTATGGCTACACCTTC
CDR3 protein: CAWSRGNYGYTF

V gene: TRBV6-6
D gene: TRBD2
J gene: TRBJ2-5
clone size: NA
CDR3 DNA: TGTGCCAGCAGTTACGGGACTAGTTCGGAGACCCAGTACTTC
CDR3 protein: CASSYGTSSETQYF

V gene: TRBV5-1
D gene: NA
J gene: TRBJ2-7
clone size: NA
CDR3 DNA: TGCGCCAGCAGCTGGGGGGTCGGCGAGCAGTACTTC
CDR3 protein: CASSWGVGEQYF

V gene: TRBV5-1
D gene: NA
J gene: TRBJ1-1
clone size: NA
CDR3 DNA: TGCGCCAGCAGGAGGGATAACACTGAAGCTTTCTTT
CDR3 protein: CASRRDNTEAFF

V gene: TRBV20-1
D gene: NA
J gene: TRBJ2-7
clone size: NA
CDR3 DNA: TGCAGTGTTCGGGGGTCGGGGGAGCAGTACTTC
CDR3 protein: CSVRGSGEQYF

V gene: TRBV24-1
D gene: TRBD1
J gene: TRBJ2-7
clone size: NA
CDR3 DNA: TGTGCCACCAGTGATTCGGACAGGGTCTACGAGCAGTACTTC
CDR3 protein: CATSDSDRVYEQYF

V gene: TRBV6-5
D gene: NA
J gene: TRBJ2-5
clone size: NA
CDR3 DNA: TGTGCCAGCAGCTCATTGGGGGGGCCTGGAGAGACCCAGTACTTC
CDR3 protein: CASSSLGGPGETQYF

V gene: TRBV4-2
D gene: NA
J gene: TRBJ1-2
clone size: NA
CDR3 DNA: TGTGCCAGCAGCCAAGATAGCGGGGCACCCTATGGCTACACCTTC
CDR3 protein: CASSQDSGAPYGYTF

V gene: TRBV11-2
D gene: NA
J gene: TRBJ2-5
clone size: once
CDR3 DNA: TGTGCCAGCAGCTTAGTATGGGAGACCCAGTACTTC
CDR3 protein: CASSLVWETQYF

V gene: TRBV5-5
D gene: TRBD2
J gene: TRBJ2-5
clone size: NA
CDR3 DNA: TGTGCCAGCAGCCGGTCGGGACTAGCGGGGACAGAGACCCAGTACTTC
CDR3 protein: CASSRSGLAGTETQYF

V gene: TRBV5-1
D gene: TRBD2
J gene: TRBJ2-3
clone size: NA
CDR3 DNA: TGCGCCGGACGAGCGGGGGCCACAGATACGCAGTATTTT
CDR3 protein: CAGRAGATDTQYF

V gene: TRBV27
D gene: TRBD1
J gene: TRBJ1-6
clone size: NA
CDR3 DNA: TGTGCCAGCAGCAGGGACAGGGGGTCCTATAATTCACCCCTCCACTTT
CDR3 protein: CASSRDRGSYNSPLHF

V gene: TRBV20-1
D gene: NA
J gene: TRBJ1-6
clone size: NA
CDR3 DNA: TGCAGTGCTAGTCTTCGGGCCAAATCACCCCTCCACTTT
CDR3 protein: CSASLRAKSPLHF

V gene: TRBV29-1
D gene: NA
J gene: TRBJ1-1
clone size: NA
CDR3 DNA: TGCAGCGTCCTGCGGACGAACACTGAAGCTTTCTTT
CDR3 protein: CSVLRTNTEAFF

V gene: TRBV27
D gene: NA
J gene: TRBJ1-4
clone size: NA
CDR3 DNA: TGTGCCAGCAGTGCCGCCTGGGCAACTAATGAAAAACTGTTTTTT
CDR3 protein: CASSAAWATNEKLFF

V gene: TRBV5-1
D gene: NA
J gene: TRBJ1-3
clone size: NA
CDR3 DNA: TGCGCCAGCCGAGTCGGAGGGGGCTCTGGAAACACCATATATTTT
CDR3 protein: CASRVGGGSGNTIYF

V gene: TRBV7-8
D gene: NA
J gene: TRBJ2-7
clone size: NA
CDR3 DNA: TGTGCCAGCAGCTTAACGGAATCCTACGAGCAGTACTTC
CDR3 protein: CASSLTESYEQYF